This TCR beta chain was recorded in a study of identical twins. Study results and limitations: For out-of-frame beta sequences, excess twin sharing was weaker. For monozygotic twins, models underestimated out-of-frame TCR alpha sharing.

From germline, CDR1 is LNHNV and CDR2 YYDKDF (reference sequence). V lost 0 bases, J lost 12 bases, and 13 bases stayed unmatched. The CDR3 runs 16 residues. TCRdb ran MiXCR on the 5' RACE reads and lists one entry per CDR3 protein. Of roughly 480,000 distinct CDR3 sequences in the sample, 24% were seen once. As for this clonotype: Antigen unknown.

A further study also used this sample, focusing on T cells expressing NK-cell markers. This second report adds: Among the experiments, several used an anti-gamma-delta TCR antibody to restrict sorting to alpha-beta TCR T cells. Several donors showed these clonotypes also leading the CD3+CD56-NKG2C+ fraction.

V and J are TRBV15 and TRBJ2-1; TRBD1 agrees at 8 bases. Sequencing input: CD4+ T cells sorted from blood. The origin of this receptor is a woman younger than 30 in good health. The CDR3, as DNA: TGTGCCACCAGCAGAGACCGGACAGGGACCACCCTACGGCAGTTCTTC. This codes for CATSRDRTGTTLRQFF.